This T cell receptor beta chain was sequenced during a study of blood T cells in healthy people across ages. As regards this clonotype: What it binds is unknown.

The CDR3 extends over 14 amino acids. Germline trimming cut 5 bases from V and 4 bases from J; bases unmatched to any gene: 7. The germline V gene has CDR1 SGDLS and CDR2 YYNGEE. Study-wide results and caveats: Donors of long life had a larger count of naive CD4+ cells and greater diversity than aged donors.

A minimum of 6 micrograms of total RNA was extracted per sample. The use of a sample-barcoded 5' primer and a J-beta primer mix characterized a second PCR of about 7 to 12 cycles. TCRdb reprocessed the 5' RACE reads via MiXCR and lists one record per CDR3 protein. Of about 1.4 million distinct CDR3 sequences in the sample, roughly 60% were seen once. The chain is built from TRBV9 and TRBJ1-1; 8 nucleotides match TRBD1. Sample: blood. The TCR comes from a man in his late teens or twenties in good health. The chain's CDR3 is CASSFKTGVTEAFF. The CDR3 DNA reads TGTGCCAGCAGTTTCAAGACAGGGGTCACTGAAGCTTTCTTT.